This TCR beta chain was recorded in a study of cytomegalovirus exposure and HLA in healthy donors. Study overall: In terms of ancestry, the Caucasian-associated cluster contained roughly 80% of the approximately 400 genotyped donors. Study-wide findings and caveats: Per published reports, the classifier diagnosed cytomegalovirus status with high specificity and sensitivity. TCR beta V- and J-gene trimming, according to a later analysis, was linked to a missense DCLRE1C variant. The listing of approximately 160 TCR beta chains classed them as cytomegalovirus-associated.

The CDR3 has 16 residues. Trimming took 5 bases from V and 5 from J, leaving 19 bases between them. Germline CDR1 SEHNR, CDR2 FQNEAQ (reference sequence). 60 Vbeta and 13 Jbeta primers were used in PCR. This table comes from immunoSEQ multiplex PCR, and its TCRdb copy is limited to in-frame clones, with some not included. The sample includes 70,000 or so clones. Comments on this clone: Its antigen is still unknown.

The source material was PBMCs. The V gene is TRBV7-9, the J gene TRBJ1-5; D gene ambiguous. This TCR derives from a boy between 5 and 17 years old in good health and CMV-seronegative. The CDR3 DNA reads TGTGCCAGCAGCCCCGGCGCCGGGAGGAGTCATCAGCCCCAGCATTTT. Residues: CASSPGAGRSHQPQHF.